This is a list of T cell receptor beta chains from one sample in a study of control samples from healthy donors and cancer patients. TCRdb's table, derived via immunoSEQ multiplex PCR, lists solely in-frame clones and lacks some. This sample has 75,000 to 100,000 clones, with around 92% found just once. Sequenced material: blood. The receptors stem from a man aged 50-60 years in good health. Each CDR3 is given with its conserved first and last residue. A D gene is named only where the DNA matches it firmly. A clone size is listed for some rows: how often the clone was seen (once, few, many), or a class if it is expanded.

TRBD1 | - | TRBJ1-5 | TRBV19 | CASSIYRQGDQPQHF | TGTGCCAGTAGTATTTACCGACAGGGCGATCAGCCCCAGCATTTT
- | - | TRBJ1-1 | TRBV11-2 | CASSLQGYTEAFF | TGTGCCAGCAGCCTCCAGGGCTACACTGAAGCTTTCTTT
- | - | TRBJ2-2 | TRBV14 | CASSQNGGARTGELFF | TGTGCCAGCAGCCAAAATGGGGGAGCTAGGACCGGGGAGCTGTTTTTT
- | - | TRBJ2-7 | TRBV24-1 | CATGLSLAGYEQYF | TGTGCCACCGGGTTGTCTTTGGCTGGCTACGAGCAGTACTTC
- | - | TRBJ2-7 | TRBV11-3 | CASSSLYASYEQYF | TGTGCCAGCAGCTCTTTATACGCGTCCTACGAGCAGTACTTC
- | - | TRBJ2-7 | TRBV6-6 | CASSYQGNHYEQYF | TGTGCCAGCAGTTACCAGGGGAACCACTACGAGCAGTACTTC
- | - | TRBJ1-2 | TRBV5-6 | CASSLGEVRLANYGYTF | TGTGCCAGCAGCTTGGGGGAGGTCAGACTGGCTAACTATGGCTACACCTTC
- | - | TRBJ1-5 | TRBV30 | CAWSVQGDQPQHF | TGTGCCTGGAGTGTACAGGGAGATCAGCCCCAGCATTTT
- | - | TRBJ1-2 | TRBV28 | CASSLGEYGYTF | TGTGCCAGCAGTTTAGGGGAGTATGGCTACACCTTC
TRBD1 | - | TRBJ2-1 | TRBV4-2 | CASSPSQDRAFYNEQFF | TGTGCCAGCAGTCCAAGCCAAGACAGGGCCTTTTACAATGAGCAGTTCTTC
- | - | TRBJ2-3 | TRBV29-1 | CSVPGTFSTDTQYF | TGCAGCGTTCCTGGGACGTTTAGCACAGATACGCAGTATTTT
TRBD1 | once | TRBJ1-1 | TRBV15 | CATSRVLGQGNTEAFF | TGTGCCACCAGCAGAGTCCTAGGACAGGGTAACACTGAAGCTTTCTTT
- | - | TRBJ1-1 | TRBV7-9 | CASSSRGPGTTEAFF | TGTGCCAGCAGCTCGCGGGGCCCCGGAACGACTGAAGCTTTCTTT
TRBD1 | few | TRBJ2-7 | TRBV14 | CASNSQGASYEQYF | TGTGCCAGCAACTCGCAGGGGGCTTCCTACGAGCAGTACTTC
- | - | TRBJ1-3 | TRBV6-6 | CASSYSVSGNTIYF | TGTGCCAGCAGTTACTCTGTCTCTGGAAACACCATATATTTT
TRBD2 | - | TRBJ2-5 | TRBV5-1 | CASSSVFSGETQYF | TGCGCCAGCAGCTCGGTCTTTAGCGGGGAGACCCAGTACTTC
TRBD2 | - | TRBJ2-2 | TRBV27 | CASSIGLAGGPGGELFF | TGTGCCAGCAGTATTGGACTAGCGGGGGGGCCGGGCGGGGAGCTGTTTTTT
- | - | TRBJ2-3 | TRBV11-2 | CASSPSGARTDTQYF | TGTGCCAGCAGCCCCTCGGGGGCCCGCACAGATACGCAGTATTTT
- | - | TRBJ2-3 | TRBV9 | CASNTGADTQYF | TGTGCCAGCAACACGGGGGCAGATACGCAGTATTTT
- | - | TRBJ2-2 | TRBV30 | CAWSVIVGELFF | TGTGCCTGGAGTGTAATCGTGGGGGAGCTGTTTTTT